This T cell receptor (beta chain) was captured in a study of CD8 T cells in ankylosing spondylitis. Notes on the study in general: A TCR beta motif made of fewer than 10 highly homologous variants seemed typical of ankylosing spondylitis blood.

The germline V gene has CDR1 SGHRS and CDR2 YFSETQ. The CDR3 is made up of 14 amino acids. Trimming stripped 2 bases from V and 5 bases from J, with 11 bases between. From the 5' RACE reads, TCRdb called clonotypes with MiXCR, one entry per CDR3 protein. The repertoire holds under 850,000 distinct CDR3 sequences, with around 17% as singletons. As concerns this clonotype: Antigen unknown.

The sample consisted of blood, either unsorted or a sorted T cell fraction (not recorded which). The TCR originated in a male donor with ankylosing spondylitis. The rearrangement links TRBV5-1 to TRBJ2-1; D is ambiguous. DNA of the CDR3: TGCGCCAGCAGCTTCAGACAATTGGACAATGAGCAGTTCTTC. Its protein is CASSFRQLDNEQFF.